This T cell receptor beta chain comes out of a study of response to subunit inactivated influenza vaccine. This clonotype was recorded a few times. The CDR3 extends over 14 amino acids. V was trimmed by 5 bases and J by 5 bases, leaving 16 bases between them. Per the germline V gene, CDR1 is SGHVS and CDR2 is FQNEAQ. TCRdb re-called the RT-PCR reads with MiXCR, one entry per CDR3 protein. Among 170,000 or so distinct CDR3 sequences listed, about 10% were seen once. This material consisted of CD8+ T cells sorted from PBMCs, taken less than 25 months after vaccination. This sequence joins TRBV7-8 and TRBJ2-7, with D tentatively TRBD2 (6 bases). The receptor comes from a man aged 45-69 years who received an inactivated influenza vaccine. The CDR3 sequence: CASSARGLSNEQYF. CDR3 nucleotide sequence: TGTGCCAGCAGCGCACGGGGGTTATCGAACGAGCAGTACTTC. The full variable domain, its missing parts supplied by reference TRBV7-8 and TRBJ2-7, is GAGVSQSPRYKVAKRGQDVALRCDPISGHVSLFWYQQALGQGPEFLTYFQNEAQLDKSGLPSDRFFAERPEGSVSTLKIQRTQQEDSAVYLCASSARGLSNEQYFGPGTRLTVT.